The 7 T cell receptor beta chains below all came from one sample that was sequenced in a study of monozygotic twins with inflammatory bowel disease. No DNA is given; TCRdb re-called the 5' RACE reads and lists each CDR3 protein once. This sample's clone table lists 330,000 or so distinct CDR3 sequences. Sequences were obtained from blood. These receptors came from a human donor with ulcerative colitis or Crohn's disease, or a healthy co-twin of an affected twin (not recorded which).

The V and J genes are TRBV20-1 and TRBJ2-1; TCRdb selects TRBD2, and the lack of DNA leaves this call unchecked. Looked up from germline, CDR1 is DFQATT and CDR2 is SNEGSKA (reference sequence). The CDR3 consists of 16 residues. The CDR3: CSARAFSGRNYNEQFF.

The chain joins TRBV7-9 to TRBJ2-7. Germline-derived CDR1 and CDR2 are SEHNR and FQNEAQ (reference sequence). This CDR3 is 14 amino acids long. The CDR3 reads CASSPTASSYEQYF.

The chain recombines TRBV20-1 with TRBJ2-1; TCRdb names TRBD2, which stays unverified in the absence of DNA. The length of the CDR3 is 18 residues. Germline CDR1 DFQATT, CDR2 SNEGSKA (reference sequence). CDR3 loop: CSARDPFVGTSRGYEQFF.

J is TRBJ2-5 and V is TRBV20-1; absent DNA, TCRdb's TRBD2 call cannot be checked. Germline lookup yields CDR1 DFQATT and CDR2 SNEGSKA (reference sequence). The CDR3 covers 13 residues. CDR3 protein: CSAHRGGVETQYF.

The chain joins TRBV27 to TRBJ2-7; TCRdb proposes TRBD1, but this gene call is untestable without DNA. CDR1 is MNHEY, CDR2 SMNVEV, per germline (reference sequence). The CDR3 extends over 12 amino acids. The CDR3 loop reads CASSPDRDEQYF.

The chain links TRBV6-1 to TRBJ2-1; TCRdb proposes TRBD2, but this gene call is untestable without DNA. Germline values: CDR1 MNHNS, CDR2 SASEGT. This CDR3 is 13 amino acids long. CDR3 region: CASSATSHNEQFF.

The rearrangement links TRBV28 to TRBJ2-5; TCRdb calls TRBD1, which cannot be checked without DNA. The CDR3 has 14 amino acids. Looked up from germline, CDR1 is MDHEN and CDR2 is SYDVKM. The CDR3 spells CASSWDRGRETQYF.